This T cell receptor beta chain stems from a study of T cells after yellow fever vaccination. TCRdb re-called the 5' RACE reads with MiXCR, one entry per CDR3 protein. This sample yields 200,000 to 300,000 distinct CDR3 sequences, of which 10% to 15% are seen a single time; less than 0.55% belongs to the top ten. Germline V lookup: CDR1 SGHDT, CDR2 YYEEEE. The germline V and J ends were trimmed by 0 bases and 7 bases, with 11 bases remaining between them. The CDR3 totals 14 residues. Points from the study as a whole: It was the secondary response that reached its peak faster, day 5 versus 15, but it was weaker.

Note on this clonotype: What it recognizes is unknown.

The chain is built from TRBV5-6 and TRBJ2-1; unclear D gene. The sequence derives from a man aged 30-40 years who received the YFV17D yellow fever vaccine. The material sequenced was CD4+ T cells sorted from PBMCs, taken 45 days after the yellow fever booster vaccination. Here the CDR3 reads CASSLAGPLNEQFF. DNA of the CDR3: TGTGCCAGCAGCTTGGCAGGTCCGTTGAATGAGCAGTTCTTC.